These T cell receptor beta chains were read from a single sample in a study of blood T cell repertoires in COVID-19. Sequenced by immunoSEQ multiplex PCR; TCRdb stores in-frame clones only, minus some. This table has approximately 290,000 clones, around 85% appearing once. Material for sequencing was PBMCs or T cells enriched from blood (not recorded which). The receptors derive from a woman aged 25 to 39 who had recovered from COVID-19. CDR3s include the opening cysteine and the closing phenylalanine or tryptophan. The D gene is left open where the match is weak. Size is omitted from some rows. Given values are once, few, many or a class for expanded clones.

D gene	clone size	V gene	J gene	CDR3 DNA	CDR3 protein
TRBD1	NA	TRBV7-9	TRBJ1-1	TGTGCCACGGACAGGGCACGGGACAGACGGTCCACTGAAGCTTTCTTT	CATDRARDRRSTEAFF
NA	NA	TRBV5-1	TRBJ2-1	TGCGCCAGCAGCATCGGGACTCTGGAGTTCTTC	CASSIGTLEFF
TRBD1	NA	TRBV28	TRBJ1-2	TGTGCCAGCAGTTTACCGGACAGGGACCATAAGTTATATGGCTACACCTTC	CASSLPDRDHKLYGYTF
TRBD1	NA	TRBV10-3	TRBJ2-2	TGTGCCATCAGTGAGTCACAGGGGACCGGGGAGCTGTTTTTT	CAISESQGTGELFF
NA	NA	TRBV5-1	TRBJ1-1	TGCGCCAGCAGCTTGGACAGGGTGAGCACTGAAGCTTTCTTT	CASSLDRVSTEAFF
TRBD2	NA	TRBV30	TRBJ2-5	TGTGCCTGGAGTAACAGCGGGAGGGCCGCAGAGACCCAGTACTTC	CAWSNSGRAAETQYF
TRBD2	few	TRBV10-3	TRBJ2-1	TGTGCCATCGGCGCCCAGCGGGACCTCAATGAGCAGTTCTTC	CAIGAQRDLNEQFF
TRBD1	NA	TRBV28	TRBJ1-2	TGTGCCAGCAGTTTGAAGGGGGCCGGGGGATATGGCTACACCTTC	CASSLKGAGGYGYTF
TRBD2	NA	TRBV10-3	TRBJ2-2	TGTGCCATCAGTGACCCCAGCGGGGGGGTCCCCGGGGAGCTGTTTTTT	CAISDPSGGVPGELFF
NA	NA	TRBV21-1	TRBJ2-5	TGTGCCAGCAGCAAGTCAAGGCTCACTAGCGGGAGATTCCAAGAGACCCAGTACTTC	CASSKSRLTSGRFQETQYF
TRBD1	NA	TRBV28	TRBJ1-1	TGTGCCAGCAGTCCAGACAGGGGGAGGACGAGGGTGAACACTGAAGCTTTCTTT	CASSPDRGRTRVNTEAFF
NA	few	TRBV28	TRBJ1-2	TGTGCCAGCAGTACCCGAGTCAGGGGATTCTATGGCTACACCTTC	CASSTRVRGFYGYTF
TRBD1	NA	TRBV28	TRBJ1-2	TGTGCCAGTCAGGGACAGGGGGTTAACTATGGCTACACCTTC	CASQGQGVNYGYTF
TRBD1	NA	TRBV28	TRBJ1-5	TGTGCCAGCAGTTTCGACAGGGACAATCAGCCCCAGCATTTT	CASSFDRDNQPQHF
TRBD1	NA	TRBV7-3	TRBJ2-7	TGTGCCAGCAGCTCCGACAGGGGATCCGAGCAGTACTTC	CASSSDRGSEQYF
NA	NA	TRBV12-3/TRBV12-4	TRBJ2-5	TGTGCCAGCACCGCGCGGGAGACCCAGTACTTC	CASTARETQYF
TRBD2	NA	TRBV5-4	TRBJ2-3	TGTGCCAGCAGCTTGGGACTAGCGGGGTTCGCAGATACGCAGTATTTT	CASSLGLAGFADTQYF
NA	NA	TRBV9	TRBJ2-1	TGTGCCAGCAGCAAACGGGGAGGCGCCTACAATGAGCAGTTCTTC	CASSKRGGAYNEQFF
NA	NA	TRBV5-1	TRBJ1-2	TGCGCCAGCAGCTTGGGACACAAGGAAAACTATGGCTACACCTTC	CASSLGHKENYGYTF
NA	NA	TRBV19	TRBJ1-3	TGTGCCAGTAGTGCCGCTGTGGGCGACACCATATATTTT	CASSAAVGDTIYF